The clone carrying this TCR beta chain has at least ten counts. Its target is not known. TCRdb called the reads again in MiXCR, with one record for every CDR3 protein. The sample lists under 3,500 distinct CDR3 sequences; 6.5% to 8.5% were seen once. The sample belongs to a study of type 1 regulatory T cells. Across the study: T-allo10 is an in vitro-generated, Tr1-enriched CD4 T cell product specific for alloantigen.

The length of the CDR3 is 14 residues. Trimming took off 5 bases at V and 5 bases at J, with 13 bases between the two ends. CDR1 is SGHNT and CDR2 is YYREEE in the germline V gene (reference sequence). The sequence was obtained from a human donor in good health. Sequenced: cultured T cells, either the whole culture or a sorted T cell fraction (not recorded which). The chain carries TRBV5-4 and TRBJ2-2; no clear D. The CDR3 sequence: CASSLQGPTGELFF. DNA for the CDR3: TGTGCCAGCAGTCTACAAGGGCCGACCGGGGAGCTGTTTTTT.